A single sample is the source of the 12 T cell receptor beta chains below, sequenced in a study of shared clonotypes between healthy human individuals. Profiling relied on immunoSEQ multiplex PCR, and the TCRdb table lists in-frame clones only, not all of them. The sample has about 2,500,000 clones; around 94% are singletons. The sequenced sample was naive CD4+ T cells sorted from blood. Stated subset: CD45RA+ positively selected. These receptors were obtained from a young man in good health.

The chain is built from TRBV6-1 and TRBJ2-4; D tentatively fits TRBD1 or TRBD2 (5 bases each). Trimming left V 8 bases short and J 4 bases short, with 9 bases between. The CDR3 is 12 amino acids. Germline lookup yields CDR1 MNHNS and CDR2 SASEGT. CDR3 region: CASRDPKNIQYF. Here the CDR3 DNA reads TGTGCCAGCCGGGACCCAAAAAACATTCAGTACTTC.

The chain recombines TRBV18 with TRBJ1-5; D call uncertain. The CDR3 is made up of 16 amino acids. Per the germline V gene, CDR1 is KGHSH and CDR2 is LQKENI. V dropped 0 bases and J dropped 0 bases, with 9 bases sitting between them. The CDR3, as DNA: TGTGCCAGCTCACCACCGGGAATACCTAGCAATCAGCCCCAGCATTTT. This gives the protein CASSPPGIPSNQPQHF.

This clone was recorded only once. The rearrangement links TRBV5-1 to TRBJ1-6, with 8 bases fitting TRBD1. Germline lookup yields CDR1 SGHRS and CDR2 YFSETQ. J gave up 6 bases and V 4 bases, and 6 bases lay outside the gene matches. This CDR3 has 15 residues. Here the CDR3 reads CASSPQGASNSPLHF. CDR3 coding DNA: TGCGCCAGCAGCCCCCAGGGGGCTAGTAATTCACCCCTCCACTTT.

The V and J genes are TRBV5-1 and TRBJ2-7; TRBD1 aligns across 10 bases. The ends lost 0 bases at V and 1 base at J; junction bases unmatched: 7. This CDR3 region has 17 residues. Germline V gene sequence: CDR1 SGHRS, CDR2 YFSETQ. CDR3 residues: CASSLASDRGPSYEQYF. The CDR3 nucleotides read TGCGCCAGCAGCTTGGCGAGTGACAGGGGGCCTTCCTACGAGCAGTACTTC.

The V gene is TRBV9, the J gene TRBJ2-7; TRBD1 might be the D (5 bases). CDR3 length: 15 amino acids. Trimming left V 4 bases short and J 0 bases short, with 14 bases between. CDR1 and CDR2 (germline): SGDLS, YYNGEE. The CDR3 DNA follows: TGTGCCAGCAGCCCCCAGGACACAAACTCCTACGAGCAGTACTTC. It codes for CASSPQDTNSYEQYF. Combining the CDR3 with reference TRBV9 and TRBJ2-7 gives the whole variable domain DSGVTQTPKHLITATGQRVTLRCSPRSGDLSVYWYQQSLDQGLQFLIQYYNGEERAKGNILERFSAQQFPDLHSELNLSSLELGDSALYFCASSPQDTNSYEQYFGPGTRLTVT.

The J gene is TRBJ2-5, the V gene TRBV5-6; 9 bases map to TRBD1. The CDR3 covers 14 residues. With V trimmed by 3 bases and J by 5 bases, 5 bases remained unmatched. The germline gives CDR1 SGHDT, CDR2 YYEEEE. CDR3 loop: CASSSGQGWETQYF. CDR3 nucleotides: TGTGCCAGCAGCTCGGGACAGGGCTGGGAGACCCAGTACTTC.

With regard to this clone: Other nucleotide sequences from this sample produce the same CDR3. J is TRBJ2-3 and V is TRBV29-1; D uncertain. Per the germline V gene, CDR1 is SQVTM and CDR2 is ANQGSEA. V lost 1 base and J 6 bases, leaving 5 bases between the germline ends. This CDR3 has 11 amino acids. For the CDR3, the DNA is TGCAGCGTTGAAGGCCCCGATACGCAGTATTTT. This codes for CSVEGPDTQYF.

J is TRBJ2-2 and V is TRBV11-3; 11 bases align to TRBD2. The CDR3 spans 16 residues. CDR1 is SGHNT and CDR2 is YENEEA in the germline V gene. V shed 0 bases, J shed 6 bases, and the junction held 3 bases outside the gene matches. CDR3 DNA sequence: TGTGCCAGCAGCTTAGATGGGACTAGCGGATCCGGGGAGCTGTTTTTT. Protein product: CASSLDGTSGSGELFF.

The CDR3 loop is CASSESGPVSGNTIYF. The DNA for the CDR3 is TGTGCCAGCAGTGAATCAGGCCCGGTCTCTGGAAACACCATATATTTT. The chain joins TRBV6-1 to TRBJ1-3; no clear D. Trimming stripped 2 bases from V and 0 bases from J, with 11 bases between. The V gene's germline CDR1 is MNHNS and CDR2 SASEGT. The CDR3 covers 16 residues.

This chain links TRBV6-5 with TRBJ2-4; D not resolved. This CDR3 is 16 amino acids long. Germline CDR1 reads MNHEY; CDR2 reads SVGAGI. Between the trimmed V and J ends, which lost 0 bases and 2 bases, there was a span of 11 bases. CDR3 coding DNA: TGTGCCAGCAGTTACTCGAGTCCTGGGTCCAAAAACATTCAGTACTTC. Protein: CASSYSSPGSKNIQYF.

As to this clone: Other DNA sequences in this specimen translate into the identical CDR3. The V gene is TRBV5-1, the J gene TRBJ1-2; no clear D. The CDR3 has 13 amino acids. Trimming cost V 4 bases and J 4 bases, with 11 bases left between them. Per germline, CDR1 SGHRS and CDR2 YFSETQ. CDR3 residues: CASSREGGYGYTF. CDR3 sequence (DNA): TGCGCCAGCAGCAGGGAGGGCGGCTATGGCTACACCTTC.

This rearrangement joins TRBV5-5 to TRBJ2-7; D perhaps matches TRBD2 (6 bases). The V end lost 5 bases, the J end lost 4 bases, and 28 bases lay between the germline ends. The CDR3 runs 18 residues. CDR1 SGHKS and CDR2 YYEKEE come from the germline V gene (reference sequence). The CDR3 loop is CASSFGPSRGPSPYEQYF. The DNA for the CDR3 is TGTGCCAGCAGTTTTGGACCCTCGCGGGGCCCCAGCCCATACGAGCAGTACTTC.